Listed below are T cell receptor beta chains from one sample, sequenced in a study of control samples from healthy donors and cancer patients. Measured with immunoSEQ multiplex PCR; TCRdb has only the in-frame clones, and not every one. The table shows 200,000 to 250,000 clones, with around 94% occurring only once. Material: blood. These receptor sequences come from a man between 50 and 59 years old in good health. Both conserved end residues are part of each CDR3. D genes are given only for firm matches. Where a row states a size, it is once, few, many or the class of an expanded clone; other rows omit it.

abundance,d_gene,j_gene,v_gene,CDR3aa,CDR3nt
.,.,TRBJ2-7,TRBV28,CASSGTRVEQYF,TGTGCCAGCAGTGGGACAAGGGTCGAGCAGTACTTC
.,.,TRBJ2-7,TRBV2,CASSGNVLEYF,TGTGCCAGCAGTGGAAACGTGTTGGAGTACTTC
.,.,TRBJ1-1,TRBV2,CASSVTRNGDDTEAFF,TGTGCCAGCAGTGTAACTCGTAACGGGGACGACACTGAAGCTTTCTTT
.,.,TRBJ1-3,TRBV2,CASSFGTTGTGNTIYF,TGTGCCAGCAGTTTTGGGACTACGGGGACTGGAAACACCATATATTTT
.,.,TRBJ1-2,TRBV5-4,CASSWAGDPYGYTF,TGTGCCAGCAGCTGGGCGGGGGATCCCTATGGCTACACCTTC
once,TRBD2,TRBJ2-5,TRBV3-1/TRBV3-2,CASSPPGLAETQYF,TGTGCCAGCAGCCCGCCTGGACTAGCGGAGACCCAGTACTTC
few,TRBD1,TRBJ1-1,TRBV6-6,CASTKTGMNTEAFF,TGTGCCAGCACCAAGACAGGGATGAACACTGAAGCTTTCTTT
.,.,TRBJ1-2,TRBV5-8,CASSLAGTSGYTF,TGTGCCAGCAGCTTGGCAGGGACGAGCGGCTACACCTTC
.,.,TRBJ1-2,TRBV6-5,CASRTALSLGGYTF,TGTGCCAGCAGAACTGCTCTAAGTTTGGGGGGCTACACCTTC
.,.,TRBJ1-1,TRBV29-1,CSVLVNTEAFF,TGCAGCGTTTTAGTGAACACTGAAGCTTTCTTT
.,TRBD1,TRBJ1-5,TRBV30,CAWSQGAGRGHPQHF,TGTGCCTGGAGTCAGGGGGCTGGCCGGGGCCATCCCCAGCATTTT
.,TRBD1,TRBJ1-1,TRBV11-3,CASSWTGVGEAFF,TGTGCCAGCAGCTGGACAGGGGTCGGTGAAGCTTTCTTT
.,.,TRBJ2-2,TRBV7-6,CASSLTQQGTTGELFF,TGTGCCAGCAGCTTAACGCAACAGGGAACCACCGGGGAGCTGTTTTTT
.,TRBD1,TRBJ2-2,TRBV24-1,CATRGTANTGELFF,TGTGCCACCAGGGGGACAGCGAACACCGGGGAGCTGTTTTTT
.,.,TRBJ1-4,TRBV28,CASSLGGLSNEKLFF,TGTGCCAGCAGTTTAGGGGGACTGAGCAATGAAAAACTGTTTTTT
.,.,TRBJ1-5,TRBV5-1,CASSLGPLGSNQPQHF,TGCGCCAGCAGCTTGGGACCTTTGGGCAGCAATCAGCCCCAGCATTTT